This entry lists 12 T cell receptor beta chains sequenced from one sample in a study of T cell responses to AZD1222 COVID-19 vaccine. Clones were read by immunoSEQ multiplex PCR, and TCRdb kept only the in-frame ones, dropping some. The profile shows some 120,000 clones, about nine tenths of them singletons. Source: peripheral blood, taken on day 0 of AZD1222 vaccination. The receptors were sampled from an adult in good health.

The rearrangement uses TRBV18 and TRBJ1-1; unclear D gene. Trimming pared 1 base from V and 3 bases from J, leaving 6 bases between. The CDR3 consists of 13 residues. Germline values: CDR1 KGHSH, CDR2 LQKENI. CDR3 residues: CASSPQSDTEAFF. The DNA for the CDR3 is TGTGCCAGCTCACCACAGAGCGACACTGAAGCTTTCTTT.

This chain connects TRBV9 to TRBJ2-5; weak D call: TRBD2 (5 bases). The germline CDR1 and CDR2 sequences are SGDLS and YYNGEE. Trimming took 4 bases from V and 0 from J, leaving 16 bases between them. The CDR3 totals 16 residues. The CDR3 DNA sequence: TGTGCCAGCAGCCCACGGCAAGCGGACTACCAAGAGACCCAGTACTTC. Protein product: CASSPRQADYQETQYF. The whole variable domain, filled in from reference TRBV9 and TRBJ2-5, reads DSGVTQTPKHLITATGQRVTLRCSPRSGDLSVYWYQQSLDQGLQFLIQYYNGEERAKGNILERFSAQQFPDLHSELNLSSLELGDSALYFCASSPRQADYQETQYFGPGTRLLVL.

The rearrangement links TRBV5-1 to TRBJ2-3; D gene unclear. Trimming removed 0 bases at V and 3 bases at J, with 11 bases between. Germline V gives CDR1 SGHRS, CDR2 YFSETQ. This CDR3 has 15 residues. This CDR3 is CASSLVSRLTDTQYF. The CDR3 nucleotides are TGCGCCAGCAGCTTGGTCTCAAGACTTACAGATACGCAGTATTTT.

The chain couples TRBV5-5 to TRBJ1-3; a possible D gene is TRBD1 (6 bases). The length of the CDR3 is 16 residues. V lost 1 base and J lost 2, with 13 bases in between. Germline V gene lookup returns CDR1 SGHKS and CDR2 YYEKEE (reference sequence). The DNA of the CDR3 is TGTGCCAGCAGCTTGAACAGTCCAGGGGCTGGAAACACCATATATTTT. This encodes CASSLNSPGAGNTIYF.

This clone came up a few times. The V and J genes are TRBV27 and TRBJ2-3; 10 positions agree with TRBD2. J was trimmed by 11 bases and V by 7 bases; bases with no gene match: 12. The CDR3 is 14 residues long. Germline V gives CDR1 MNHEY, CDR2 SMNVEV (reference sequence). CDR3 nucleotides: TGTGCCAGCAAAGCTAGCGGGAGTGGATTGGTGCAGTATTTT. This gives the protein CASKASGSGLVQYF.

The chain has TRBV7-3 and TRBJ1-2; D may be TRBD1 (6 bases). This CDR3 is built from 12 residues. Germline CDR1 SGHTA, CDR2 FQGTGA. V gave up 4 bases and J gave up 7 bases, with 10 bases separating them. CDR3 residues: CASSSQGIGYTF. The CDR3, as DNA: TGTGCCAGCAGCTCACAGGGTATTGGCTACACCTTC.

CDR3 nucleotide sequence: TGTGCCAGCAGTTACGAGCGGTTAGGTTACAATGAGCAGTTCTTC. The encoded protein is CASSYERLGYNEQFF. The V gene is TRBV6-6, the J gene TRBJ2-1; maybe TRBD2 (5 bases). The CDR3 runs to 15 residues. Germline V gives CDR1 MNHNY, CDR2 SVGAGI (reference sequence). Trimming removed 2 bases from V and 4 bases from J, with 12 bases in between.

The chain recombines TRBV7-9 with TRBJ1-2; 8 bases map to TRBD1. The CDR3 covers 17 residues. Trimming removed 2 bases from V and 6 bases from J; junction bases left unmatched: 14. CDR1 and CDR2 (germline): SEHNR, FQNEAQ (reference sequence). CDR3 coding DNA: TGTGCCAGCAGCTTACCCTCGGGTTCAGGGGGCGCGAATGGCTACACCTTC. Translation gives CASSLPSGSGGANGYTF.

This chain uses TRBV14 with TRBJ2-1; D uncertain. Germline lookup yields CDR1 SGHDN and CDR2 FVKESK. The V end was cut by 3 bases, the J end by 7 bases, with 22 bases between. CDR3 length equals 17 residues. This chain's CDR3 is CASSHWSSLALTNEQFF. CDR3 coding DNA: TGTGCCAGCAGCCATTGGTCGTCCCTCGCGCTTACGAATGAGCAGTTCTTC.

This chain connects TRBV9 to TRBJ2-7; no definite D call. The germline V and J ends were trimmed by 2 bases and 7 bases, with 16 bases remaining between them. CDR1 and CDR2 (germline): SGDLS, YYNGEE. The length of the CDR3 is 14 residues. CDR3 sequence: CASSVSTAPGEQYF. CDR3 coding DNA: TGTGCCAGCAGCGTTTCAACGGCTCCTGGTGAGCAGTACTTC.

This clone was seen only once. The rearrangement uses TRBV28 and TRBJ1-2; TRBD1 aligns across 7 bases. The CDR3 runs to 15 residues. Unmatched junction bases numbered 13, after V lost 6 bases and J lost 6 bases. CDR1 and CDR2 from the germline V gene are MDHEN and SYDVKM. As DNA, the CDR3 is TGTGCCAGCAGACCCGAAGCCGGGACAGAGGATGGCTACACCTTC. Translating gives CASRPEAGTEDGYTF.

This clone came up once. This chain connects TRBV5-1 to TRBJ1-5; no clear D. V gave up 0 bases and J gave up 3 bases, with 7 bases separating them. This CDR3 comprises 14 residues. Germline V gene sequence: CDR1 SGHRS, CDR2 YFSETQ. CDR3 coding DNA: TGCGCCAGCAGCTTGGACGCGCACAATCAGCCCCAGCATTTT. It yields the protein CASSLDAHNQPQHF.